This T cell receptor beta chain was sequenced during a study of early T cells in non-severe SARS-CoV-2 infection. Study at large: The input, bulk RNA from unsorted whole blood, was sequenced, and chains were unpaired.

A word on this clonotype: Antigen unknown.

Findings of the study overall: VDJdb matches were skewed toward anti-spike CD8 T cell responses.

The TCR library protocol was used to attach unique molecular identifiers. These identifiers were attached to individual cDNA molecules. TCRdb used MiXCR to reprocess the 5' RACE reads, holding one entry per CDR3 protein. This table has tens of thousands of distinct CDR3 sequences, 11% appearing once. The CDR3 spans 11 residues. The V and J ends lost 7 bases and 5 bases respectively, with 9 bases between them. Germline lookup yields CDR1 SEHNR and CDR2 FQNEAQ (reference sequence). The sequence came from an adult who was a healthcare worker with PCR-confirmed SARS-CoV-2 infection or an uninfected control (not recorded which). The chain employs TRBV7-9 and TRBJ2-7; D call uncertain. The sequenced sample consisted of whole blood. CDR3 region: CASNNYNEQYF. Written as DNA, the CDR3 is TGTGCCAGCAACAATTATAACGAGCAGTACTTC.